Listed below are T cell receptor beta chains from one sample, sequenced in a study of blood T cell repertoires in COVID-19. Profiled with immunoSEQ multiplex PCR; TCRdb holds only in-frame clones, not every one. Altogether approximately 96,000 clones are present, over 70% being singletons, with the ten largest covering roughly 10%. Sequencing was performed on peripheral blood. The receptors stem from a woman older than 75 with acute or convalescent COVID-19. Both conserved end residues are part of each CDR3. Fields, in order: CDR3 length, D gene, V gene, clone size, J gene, CDR3 DNA, CDR3 protein. The D gene is left open where the match is weak. Size is omitted from some rows. Given values are once, few, many or a class for expanded clones.

14	-	TRBV19	-	TRBJ2-7	TGTGCCAGTAGTAACCACCATCAGGGTGGCGAGCAGTACTTC	CASSNHHQGGEQYF
15	TRBD2	TRBV19	-	TRBJ2-3	TGTGCCAGTAGAAAACTAGCGGGGGGCCAAGATACGCAGTATTTT	CASRKLAGGQDTQYF
15	TRBD2	TRBV6-5	-	TRBJ2-7	TGTGCCAGCAGTTACACTAGCGGGGGTGCCTACGAGCAGTACTTC	CASSYTSGGAYEQYF
16	-	TRBV9	-	TRBJ1-3	TGTGCCAGCAGCGAGGCCGATACAGGGCTCGGAAACACCATATATTTT	CASSEADTGLGNTIYF
14	-	TRBV15	-	TRBJ1-6	TGTGCCACCAGCTCCAGGTCCTATAATTCACCCCTCCACTTT	CATSSRSYNSPLHF
15	-	TRBV2	-	TRBJ1-2	TGTGCCAGCAGTCCCAGATTACGGACAGCTGATGCCTACACCTTC	CASSPRLRTADAYTF
14	TRBD1	TRBV5-4	few	TRBJ1-2	TGTGCCAGCAGCTTGGTGGCAGGGGGGCATGGCTACACCTTC	CASSLVAGGHGYTF
13	-	TRBV5-5	-	TRBJ1-6	TGTGCCAGCAGGAAAGCAGGGGCTTCACCCCTCCACTTT	CASRKAGASPLHF
13	-	TRBV11-2	-	TRBJ1-1	TGTGCCAGCAGCCAGGGACAGAACACTGAAGCTTTCTTT	CASSQGQNTEAFF
13	-	TRBV11-3	-	TRBJ2-3	TGTGCCAGCAGCTTTTCACAGTCAGATACGCAGTATTTT	CASSFSQSDTQYF
14	TRBD1	TRBV2	few	TRBJ1-5	TGTGCCAGCAGACCAGGGGGGTCACATCAGCCCCAGCATTTT	CASRPGGSHQPQHF
12	-	TRBV11-2	once	TRBJ1-5	TGTGCCAGCAGCGTGGGGAGAGAACCCCAGCATTTT	CASSVGREPQHF
14	-	TRBV28	-	TRBJ1-5	TGTGCCAGCAGTTTATTGGGGGCAAGGGAGCCCCAGCATTTT	CASSLLGAREPQHF
13	-	TRBV13	-	TRBJ2-6	TGTGCCAGCAGCTTCTTCGGGGCCAACGTCCTGACTTTC	CASSFFGANVLTF
14	-	TRBV6-5	-	TRBJ1-6	TGTGCCAGCAGTTACTCGGAGGGTAATTCACCCCTCCACTTT	CASSYSEGNSPLHF
15	TRBD2	TRBV4-2	-	TRBJ2-5	TGTGCCAGCAGCCAAAGACTAGCGGGGGTTGAGACCCAGTACTTC	CASSQRLAGVETQYF
14	-	TRBV19	-	TRBJ1-2	TGTGCCAGTAGTATCGCAGGGGCTGGCTATGGCTACACCTTC	CASSIAGAGYGYTF
16	TRBD2	TRBV11-2	-	TRBJ2-2	TGTGCCAGCAGCTTAGGACGGGGGGGACGGACCGGGGAGCTGTTTTTT	CASSLGRGGRTGELFF
13	TRBD1	TRBV19	-	TRBJ2-3	TGTGCCAGCCGGGACAGGGGGCAAGATACGCAGTATTTT	CASRDRGQDTQYF
14	-	TRBV7-3	once	TRBJ1-1	TGTGCCAGCAGCTTAAAGCGGGCAAACACTGAAGCTTTCTTT	CASSLKRANTEAFF
15	-	TRBV20-1	medium-sized	TRBJ1-2	TGCAGTGCTAGTGAGGCACAGCATCCCTTCTATGGCTACACCTTC	CSASEAQHPFYGYTF
19	TRBD2	TRBV4-1	-	TRBJ2-3	TGCGCCAGCAGCCAACCGGGACCTATAGCGGGGACCTCCCCAGATACGCAGTATTTT	CASSQPGPIAGTSPDTQYF
16	-	TRBV19	few	TRBJ1-4	TGTGCCAGTAGTGCACCCCGGACAGCTACTAATGAAAAACTGTTTTTT	CASSAPRTATNEKLFF
15	-	TRBV7-9	-	TRBJ1-1	TGTGCCAGCAGCCCGCGGGGACGGATGAACACTGAAGCTTTCTTT	CASSPRGRMNTEAFF
13	TRBD1	TRBV19	-	TRBJ1-4	TGTGCCAGTAGGGACAGGGGCGGTGAAAAACTGTTTTTT	CASRDRGGEKLFF
15	TRBD1	TRBV28	-	TRBJ1-3	TGTGCCAGCAGAACCTCAGGGGGCCCCGGAAACACCATATATTTT	CASRTSGGPGNTIYF
18	TRBD2	TRBV28	-	TRBJ2-1	TGTGCCAGCAGAACCGCCGGGACTAGCGGGGGGGCCCGCGATGAGCAGTTCTTC	CASRTAGTSGGARDEQFF
16	TRBD2	TRBV7-2	-	TRBJ2-3	TGTGCCAGCAGCTTACAAACGGGGGGGCGGACAGATACGCAGTATTTT	CASSLQTGGRTDTQYF
17	TRBD2	TRBV5-1	-	TRBJ2-1	TGCGCCAGCAGCTTAGTTGCGGGGGGACGCTCCTACAATGAGCAGTTCTTC	CASSLVAGGRSYNEQFF